This is a list of T cell receptor beta chains from one sample in a study of OX40 agonist ivuxolimab in advanced cancers. Clones were sequenced by immunoSEQ multiplex PCR, and TCRdb holds only the in-frame ones, with some missing. This table has 60,000 to 75,000 clones, 88% appearing once. The sample here was CD4+ or CD8+ T cells sorted from blood, taken in a trial of the OX40 agonist ivuxolimab. All receptors derive from an adult with an advanced solid tumor such as melanoma, head and neck, liver or kidney cancer. CDR3s include the opening cysteine and the closing phenylalanine or tryptophan.

CDR3 protein: CASSQDREETQYF
V gene: TRBV4-3
J gene: TRBJ2-5

CDR3 protein: CATTSLRSINTEAFF
V gene: TRBV19
J gene: TRBJ1-1

CDR3 protein: CASSVVSGVAEAFF
V gene: TRBV9
J gene: TRBJ1-1

CDR3 protein: CASSEASRRAGQPQHF
V gene: TRBV2
J gene: TRBJ1-5

CDR3 protein: CASSRSGTENNEQFF
V gene: TRBV6-6
J gene: TRBJ2-1

CDR3 protein: CASSQDFGGSNQPQHF
V gene: TRBV4-1
J gene: TRBJ1-5

CDR3 protein: CAISESSVAGGPLGTDTQYF
V gene: TRBV10-3
J gene: TRBJ2-3

CDR3 protein: CASSFGRREKLFF
V gene: TRBV7-2
J gene: TRBJ1-4

CDR3 protein: CASSPPVREEAFF
V gene: TRBV18
J gene: TRBJ1-1

CDR3 protein: CASSFSGGTTEAFF
V gene: TRBV11-3
J gene: TRBJ1-1

CDR3 protein: CASSFNQPQHF
V gene: TRBV28
J gene: TRBJ1-5

CDR3 protein: CSVAPGTGDGEQYF
V gene: TRBV29-1
J gene: TRBJ2-7

CDR3 protein: CASTSGGNTGELFF
V gene: TRBV19
J gene: TRBJ2-2

CDR3 protein: CASSRLQGTEAFF
V gene: TRBV7-9
J gene: TRBJ1-1

CDR3 protein: CASSTTGNTEAFF
V gene: TRBV18
J gene: TRBJ1-1

CDR3 protein: CASSENTGELFF
V gene: TRBV25-1
J gene: TRBJ2-2

CDR3 protein: CASSEQGNTEAFF
V gene: TRBV7-3
J gene: TRBJ1-1

CDR3 protein: CASRRQGAESNEKLFF
V gene: TRBV5-1
J gene: TRBJ1-4

CDR3 protein: CASSLGQNTEAFF
V gene: TRBV18
J gene: TRBJ1-1

CDR3 protein: CASSRTVSTYEQYF
V gene: TRBV27
J gene: TRBJ2-7

CDR3 protein: CASSMVQAGAGANVLTF
V gene: TRBV19
J gene: TRBJ2-6

CDR3 protein: CASSPPAPNYGYTF
V gene: TRBV28
J gene: TRBJ1-2

CDR3 protein: CASTSRRGEETQYF
V gene: TRBV7-8
J gene: TRBJ2-5

CDR3 protein: CASSLTPDRNTEAFF
V gene: TRBV18
J gene: TRBJ1-1